Below, one T cell receptor beta chain is given with its context. This sample includes further DNA sequences coding for the same CDR3. The data were taken from a study of blood T cell repertoires in COVID-19. Study background: The origin of the acute and convalescent COVID-19 samples was the United States, Italy and Spain.

Per the original methods: Nucleated cell number was recorded as an estimate derived from reference gene primer amplification. Sequencing was performed with immunoSEQ multiplex PCR; in TCRdb, only in-frame clones are kept and a portion is missing. V, J and clone size reflect that table, while D and trimming were determined from the DNA. The sample contains just over 90,000 clones, approximately 80% of which appear only once. Trimming left V 1 base short and J 5 bases short, with 12 bases between. The CDR3 loop spans 15 amino acids. Germline V gives CDR1 LNHDA, CDR2 SQIVND (reference sequence). The sample was peripheral blood. The chain is built from TRBV19 and TRBJ1-5, with a possible D match to TRBD1 (6 bases). This receptor was identified in a human donor in a cohort sampled during active COVID-19. CDR3 amino acids: CASSIGRGGDQPQHF. The DNA for the CDR3 is TGTGCCAGTAGTATAGGCAGGGGCGGAGATCAGCCCCAGCATTTT.